This TCR beta chain was obtained from a study of neurological immune-mediated disorders (dated by TCRdb to the late 2010s). Notes on the research overall: Among the approximately 34 multiple sclerosis patients, relapsing-remitting MS accounted for approximately 30 and secondary progressive MS accounted for 3. Peripheral blood TCR-beta repertoires from HTLV-I-associated myelopathy (HAM/TSP) patients, multiple sclerosis patients and healthy controls were compared by UMI-based sequencing. Alongside PBMC samples, the set of some 97 TCR-beta libraries contained longitudinal samples, technical triplicates, and paired CD4+ and CD8+ T-cell subsets that had been sorted. The cohort included about 70 subjects: about 14 with HAM/TSP, around 34 with multiple sclerosis, and 20 or so healthy controls. General study outcomes and caveats: No identical CDR3 amino acid sequences were shared among expanded clones across subjects, suggesting private TCR-beta repertoires in all groups. TCR clonal expansion was greatest in HAM/TSP patients and smallest in MS patients, who ranked below even healthy controls. Phylogenetic analysis grouped repertoires from 18 of 34 MS patients into a cluster of related CDR3 sequences, suggesting a possible repertoire-level signature. No clinical or MRI features were associated with the MS cluster, and the authors said that larger cohorts are needed.

cDNA was synthesized by template-switch 5'RACE using a primer with a 10-nucleotide random unique molecular identifier that tagged each TCR transcript. Over 160 million TCR-beta sequences, covering 15-18 subjects, were produced in each sequencing run. The RNeasy kit was used for extraction of total RNA. TCR-beta VDJ regions were amplified with primers for the TCR constant region and the 5'RACE anchor, using the KAPA Real-time Library Amplification kit. A first PCR added sample indexes and Illumina adaptors, and a second PCR then raised library yield. After purification with Ampure beads, the TCR product of roughly 650 bp was size-selected on a 2% E-gel SizeSelection system. Before pooling, library quality was checked on a Bioanalyzer, concentration was measured with Qubit, and libraries were quantified with the Kapa Library Quantification kit. Libraries were sequenced paired-end 2 x 150 bp on an Illumina HiSeq 2500. To increase sequence diversity, roughly 24-31% phiX was spiked into each library pool. The paper's data handling went like this. Quality-filtered reads were processed with the UMI-based MiGEC pipeline, which removed over 85% of raw TCR sequences during error correction. VDJ genes were aligned to IMGT germline references, and each clonotype was defined by a unique CDR3 amino acid sequence together with V-J genes. Clonal expansion, Shannon diversity, and CDR3 relatedness (CalcPairwiseDistances, ClusterSamples) were evaluated with VDJtools, and phylogenetic trees were built with CLCbio workbench. Using coefficient-of-variation modelling across technical triplicates, the study counted a clone as expanded if it had at least 8 unique UMIs. TCRdb handled the public reads itself, with Q25 trimming in fastp and clone calling in MiXCR, and kept productive beta chains. One record per CDR3 amino acid sequence lists the most common genes and DNA. These V and J calls are TCRdb output, not the study's own analysis. The sample table holds 50,000 to 80,000 distinct CDR3 sequences, of which roughly 4.5% were seen once. The top ten hold approximately 7% of the sample.

The CDR1 and CDR2 encoded by the germline V gene are SGHRS and YFSETQ. V is pruned by 1 base and J by 5 bases, leaving 10 bases of the junction without a gene match. The CDR3 has 16 amino acids, counting the end cysteine and phenylalanine. The DNA shown is the 48-base CDR3, in frame from base 1. The sample holds many counts of this clonotype. Its target antigen remains unknown. The input lacks base qualities; no much larger clone sits a single base away. For the unsorted PBMC libraries, 2 million PBMCs were stored in RNAlater at -80 degrees C until RNA extraction and were used to generate the libraries. Multiple sclerosis patients were enrolled in a US clinical protocol evaluating disease progression by magnetic resonance imaging. PBMCs were separated from peripheral blood using Ficoll-Hypaque density gradient centrifugation and then cryopreserved in liquid nitrogen.

Material: PBMCs. The sequence links TRBV5-1 to TRBJ1-2; 8 bases in the junction line up with TRBD1. The source is a man aged 25 to 45 with multiple sclerosis. The encoded CDR3 is CASSLRTGSALYGYTF. The nucleotides read TGCGCCAGCAGCTTGAGGACAGGGTCCGCCCTATATGGCTACACCTTC.